A selection of T cell receptor beta chains follows, all from one sample in a study of CD8 T cells in cerebrospinal fluid in Alzheimer's disease. TCRdb reprocessed the 10x single-cell sequencing reads, keeping one entry per CDR3 protein, no DNA. Its table records under 1,500 distinct CDR3 sequences. Sequenced material: cerebrospinal fluid. These receptors all stem from a human donor in good health. CDR3s include the opening cysteine and the closing phenylalanine or tryptophan. Each record gives: CDR3 protein, V gene, J gene, clone size. Some rows mark clone size as missing; the rest say once, few, many or name a class of expanded clone.

CDR3aa: CASRTSGRRAGELFF
v_gene: TRBV27
j_gene: TRBJ2-2
abundance: medium-sized

CDR3aa: CASSYSPPSGSYGGELFF
v_gene: TRBV6-5
j_gene: TRBJ2-2
abundance: medium-sized

CDR3aa: CASRRNSPLHF
v_gene: TRBV6-2/TRBV6-3
j_gene: TRBJ1-6
abundance: medium-sized

CDR3aa: CASSVQGGGNTEAFF
v_gene: TRBV2
j_gene: TRBJ1-1
abundance: large

CDR3aa: CSARRDNTDTQYF
v_gene: TRBV20-1
j_gene: TRBJ2-3
abundance: large

CDR3aa: CASSHLGQGAGYEQYF
v_gene: TRBV4-1
j_gene: TRBJ2-7
abundance: large

CDR3aa: CASSPGRDYLGELFF
v_gene: TRBV7-9
j_gene: TRBJ2-2
abundance: medium-sized

CDR3aa: CASSFLGGPSSYNEQFF
v_gene: TRBV9
j_gene: TRBJ2-1
abundance: NA

CDR3aa: CASSDPSHTGELFF
v_gene: TRBV6-4
j_gene: TRBJ2-2
abundance: medium-sized

CDR3aa: CASSQDKSGRDTQYF
v_gene: TRBV4-2
j_gene: TRBJ2-3
abundance: medium-sized

CDR3aa: CASSQNQGLAGVLEKQYF
v_gene: TRBV3-1
j_gene: TRBJ2-7
abundance: medium-sized

CDR3aa: CASTPFGTGSYEQYF
v_gene: TRBV7-2
j_gene: TRBJ2-7
abundance: large

CDR3aa: CASSRSGREYEQYF
v_gene: TRBV4-1
j_gene: TRBJ2-7
abundance: large

CDR3aa: CASSPEAGGSYNEQFF
v_gene: TRBV4-2
j_gene: TRBJ2-1
abundance: medium-sized

CDR3aa: CASSTGIDEQYF
v_gene: TRBV7-2
j_gene: TRBJ2-7
abundance: large

CDR3aa: CSARAFNSLEAFF
v_gene: TRBV20-1
j_gene: TRBJ1-1
abundance: medium-sized

CDR3aa: CASSPLGLAGNEQFF
v_gene: TRBV6-2/TRBV6-3
j_gene: TRBJ2-1
abundance: large

CDR3aa: CASSARQVLSSYNEQFF
v_gene: TRBV6-1
j_gene: TRBJ2-1
abundance: medium-sized

CDR3aa: CASSLSRSYGYTF
v_gene: TRBV28
j_gene: TRBJ1-2
abundance: medium-sized

CDR3aa: CASSLAGGTYSYNEQFF
v_gene: TRBV5-1
j_gene: TRBJ2-1
abundance: medium-sized

CDR3aa: CSARAQGVVNEQFF
v_gene: TRBV20-1
j_gene: TRBJ2-1
abundance: medium-sized

CDR3aa: CAWSSGTTYEQYF
v_gene: TRBV30
j_gene: TRBJ2-7
abundance: NA

CDR3aa: CASSLSSADNSPLHF
v_gene: TRBV5-1
j_gene: TRBJ1-6
abundance: medium-sized

CDR3aa: CAWSAAGGAETQYF
v_gene: TRBV30
j_gene: TRBJ2-5
abundance: medium-sized

CDR3aa: CASSLDPAGGGQETQYF
v_gene: TRBV5-5
j_gene: TRBJ2-5
abundance: large

CDR3aa: CASSESGRGVYDFF
v_gene: TRBV2
j_gene: TRBJ1-1
abundance: large

CDR3aa: CASSESNGGGYTF
v_gene: TRBV6-1
j_gene: TRBJ1-2
abundance: medium-sized

CDR3aa: CASMGSGTGKNTEAFF
v_gene: TRBV27
j_gene: TRBJ1-1
abundance: medium-sized

CDR3aa: CSAGGLAGVSYNEQFF
v_gene: TRBV20-1
j_gene: TRBJ2-1
abundance: medium-sized

CDR3aa: CASSLNFPGQGDYTF
v_gene: TRBV6-5
j_gene: TRBJ1-2
abundance: large

CDR3aa: CASSYSGSPGETQYF
v_gene: TRBV6-5
j_gene: TRBJ2-5
abundance: medium-sized

CDR3aa: CASSPLASLGEKTQYF
v_gene: TRBV18
j_gene: TRBJ2-5
abundance: medium-sized

CDR3aa: CASQPSGLAGGPSTDTQYF
v_gene: TRBV19
j_gene: TRBJ2-3
abundance: medium-sized

CDR3aa: CASSPLDGSGANVLTF
v_gene: TRBV5-1
j_gene: TRBJ2-6
abundance: medium-sized

CDR3aa: CASKSGLTGELFF
v_gene: TRBV9
j_gene: TRBJ2-2
abundance: large